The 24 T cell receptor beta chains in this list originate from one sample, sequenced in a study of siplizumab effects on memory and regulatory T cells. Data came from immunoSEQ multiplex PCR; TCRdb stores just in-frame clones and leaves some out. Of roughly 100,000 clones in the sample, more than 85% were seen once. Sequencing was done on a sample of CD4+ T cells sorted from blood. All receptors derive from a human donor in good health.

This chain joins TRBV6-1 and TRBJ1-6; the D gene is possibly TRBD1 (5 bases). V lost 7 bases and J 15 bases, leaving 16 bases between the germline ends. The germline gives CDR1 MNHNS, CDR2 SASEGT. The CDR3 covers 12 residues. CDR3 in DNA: TGTGCCAGCACTGCAAAATGGGGCCACCTCCACTTT. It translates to CASTAKWGHLHF.

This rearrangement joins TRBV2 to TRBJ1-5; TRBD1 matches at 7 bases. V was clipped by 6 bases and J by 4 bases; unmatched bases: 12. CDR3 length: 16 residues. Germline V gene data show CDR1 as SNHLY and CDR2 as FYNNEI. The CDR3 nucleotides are TGTGCCAGCAGGCCCAGACAGGGAGGAAAAAATCAGCCCCAGCATTTT. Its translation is CASRPRQGGKNQPQHF.

The CDR3 sequence: CASRIPPGYGYTF. The CDR3 DNA follows: TGTGCCAGCAGAATCCCCCCGGGCTATGGCTACACCTTC. V gene TRBV6-6 combines with J gene TRBJ1-2; D gene uncertain. Germline V gene sequence: CDR1 MNHNY, CDR2 SVGAGI (reference sequence). This CDR3 is built from 13 residues. Trimming took 6 bases from V and 4 from J, leaving 12 bases between them.

CDR3 in amino acids: CATRLAGVYEQYF. The DNA for the CDR3 is TGTGCCACAAGACTAGCGGGAGTTTATGAGCAGTACTTC. This chain connects TRBV6-5 to TRBJ2-7; 12 nucleotides align to TRBD2. Germline V gives CDR1 MNHEY, CDR2 SVGAGI. The V and J ends lost 10 bases and 7 bases, in that order; junction bases with no gene match: 8. This CDR3 is built from 13 residues.

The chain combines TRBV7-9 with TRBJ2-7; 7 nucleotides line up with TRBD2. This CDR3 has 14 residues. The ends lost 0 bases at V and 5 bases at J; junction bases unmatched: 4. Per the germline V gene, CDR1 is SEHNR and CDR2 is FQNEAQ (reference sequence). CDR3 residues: CASSLAGGTNEQYF. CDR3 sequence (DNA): TGTGCCAGCAGCTTAGCCGGGGGGACGAACGAGCAGTACTTC.

CDR3 amino acids: CASSGRLYQETQYF. For the CDR3, the DNA is TGTGCCAGCAGCGGCAGGTTGTACCAAGAGACCCAGTACTTC. The gene calls are TRBV2 and TRBJ2-5; D uncertain. V was pared by 6 bases and J by 0 bases, with 11 bases between. The V gene's germline CDR1 is SNHLY and CDR2 FYNNEI. The CDR3 length is 14 residues. The full variable domain, its missing parts supplied by reference TRBV2 and TRBJ2-5, is EPEVTQTPSHQVTQMGQEVILRCVPISNHLYFYWYRQILGQKVEFLVSFYNNEISEKSEIFDDQFSVERPDGSNFTLKIRSTKLEDSAMYFCASSGRLYQETQYFGPGTRLLVL.

CDR3 nucleotides: TGTGCCAGCAGCGTAGGAGGGAGCAATCAGCCCCAGCATTTT. It codes for CASSVGGSNQPQHF. The rearrangement joins TRBV9 to TRBJ1-5; D unclear. V was trimmed by 0 bases and J by 1 base, leaving 5 bases between them. The CDR3 runs 14 residues. Germline assignment: CDR1 SGDLS and CDR2 YYNGEE. The full variable domain, rest sourced from reference TRBV9 and TRBJ1-5, is DSGVTQTPKHLITATGQRVTLRCSPRSGDLSVYWYQQSLDQGLQFLIQYYNGEERAKGNILERFSAQQFPDLHSELNLSSLELGDSALYFCASSVGGSNQPQHFGDGTRLSIL.

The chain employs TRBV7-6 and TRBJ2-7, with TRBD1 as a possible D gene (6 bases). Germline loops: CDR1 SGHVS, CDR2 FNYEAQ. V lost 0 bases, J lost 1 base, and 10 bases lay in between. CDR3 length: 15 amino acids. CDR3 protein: CASSLAPGESYEQYF. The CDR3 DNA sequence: TGTGCCAGCAGCTTAGCTCCAGGGGAGTCCTACGAGCAGTACTTC.

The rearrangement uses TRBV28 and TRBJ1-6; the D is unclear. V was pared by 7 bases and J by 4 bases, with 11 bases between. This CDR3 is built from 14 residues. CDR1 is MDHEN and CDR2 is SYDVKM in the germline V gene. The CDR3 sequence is CASTVGRYNSPLHF. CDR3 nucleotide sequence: TGTGCCAGCACCGTAGGGCGTTATAATTCACCCCTCCACTTT.

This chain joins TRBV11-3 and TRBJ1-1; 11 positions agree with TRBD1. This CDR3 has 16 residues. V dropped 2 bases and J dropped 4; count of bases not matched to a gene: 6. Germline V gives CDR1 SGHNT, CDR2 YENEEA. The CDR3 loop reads CASSLPRTGGGTEAFF. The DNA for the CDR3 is TGTGCCAGCAGCTTACCCCGGACAGGGGGCGGCACTGAAGCTTTCTTT. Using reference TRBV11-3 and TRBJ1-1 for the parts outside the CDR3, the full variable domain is EAGVVQSPRYKIIEKKQPVAFWCNPISGHNTLYWYLQNLGQGPELLIRYENEEAVDDSQLPKDRFSAERLKGVDSTLKIQPAELGDSAVYLCASSLPRTGGGTEAFFGQGTRLTVV.

This CDR3 reads CATSREAGPANTQYF. The CDR3 nucleotides are TGTGCCACCAGCAGAGAGGCGGGACCGGCGAATACGCAGTATTTT. This chain links TRBV15 with TRBJ2-3; perhaps TRBD2 as D (6 bases). The CDR3 contains 15 residues. The germline V and J ends were trimmed by 0 bases and 7 bases, with 14 bases remaining between them. Germline-derived CDR1 and CDR2 are LNHNV and YYDKDF (reference sequence).

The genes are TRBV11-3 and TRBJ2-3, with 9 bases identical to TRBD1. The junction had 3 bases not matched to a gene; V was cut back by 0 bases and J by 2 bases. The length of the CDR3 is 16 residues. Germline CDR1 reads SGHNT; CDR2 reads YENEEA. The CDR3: CASSLETGGITDTQYF. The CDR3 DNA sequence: TGTGCCAGCAGCTTAGAGACAGGGGGGATCACAGATACGCAGTATTTT.

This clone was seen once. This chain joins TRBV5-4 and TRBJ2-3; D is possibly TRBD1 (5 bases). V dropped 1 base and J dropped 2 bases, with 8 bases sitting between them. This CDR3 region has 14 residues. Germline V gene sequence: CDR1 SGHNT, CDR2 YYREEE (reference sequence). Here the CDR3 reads CASSLNRITDTQYF. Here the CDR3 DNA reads TGTGCCAGCAGCTTGAACAGGATCACAGATACGCAGTATTTT.

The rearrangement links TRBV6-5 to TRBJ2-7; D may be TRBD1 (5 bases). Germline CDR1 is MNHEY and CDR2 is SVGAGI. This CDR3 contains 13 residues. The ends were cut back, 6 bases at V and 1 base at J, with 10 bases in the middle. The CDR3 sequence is CASRDRQSYEQYF. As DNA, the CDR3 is TGTGCCAGCAGAGATCGACAGTCCTACGAGCAGTACTTC.

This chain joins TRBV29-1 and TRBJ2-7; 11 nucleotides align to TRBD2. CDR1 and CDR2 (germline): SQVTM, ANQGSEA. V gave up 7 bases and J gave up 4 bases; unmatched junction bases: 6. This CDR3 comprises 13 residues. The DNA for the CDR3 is TGCAGCGCTGCGGGACTAGCGGATTACGAGCAGTACTTC. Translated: CSAAGLADYEQYF.

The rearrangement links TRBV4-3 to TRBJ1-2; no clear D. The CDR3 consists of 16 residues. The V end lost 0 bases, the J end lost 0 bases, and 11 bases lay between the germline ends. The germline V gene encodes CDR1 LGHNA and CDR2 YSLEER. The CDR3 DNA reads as TGCGCCAGCAGCCAAGAACGACGGGCAGCTAACTATGGCTACACCTTC. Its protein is CASSQERRAANYGYTF.

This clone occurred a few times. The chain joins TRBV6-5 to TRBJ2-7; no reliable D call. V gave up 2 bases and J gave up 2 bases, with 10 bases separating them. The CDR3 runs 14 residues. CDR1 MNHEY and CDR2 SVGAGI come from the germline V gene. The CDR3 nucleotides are TGTGCCAGCAGTTACACAGTCCGTACCTACGAGCAGTACTTC. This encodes CASSYTVRTYEQYF.

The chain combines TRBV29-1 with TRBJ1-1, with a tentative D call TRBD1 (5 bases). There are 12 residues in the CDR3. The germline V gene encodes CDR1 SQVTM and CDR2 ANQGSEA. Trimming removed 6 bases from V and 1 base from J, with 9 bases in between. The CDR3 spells CSVGTGNTEAFF. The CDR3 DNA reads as TGCAGCGTAGGGACGGGGAACACTGAAGCTTTCTTT.

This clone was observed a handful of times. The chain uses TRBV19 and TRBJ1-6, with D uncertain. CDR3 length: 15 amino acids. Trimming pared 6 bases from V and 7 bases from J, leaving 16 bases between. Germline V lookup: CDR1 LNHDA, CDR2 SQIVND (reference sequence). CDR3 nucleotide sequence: TGTGCCAGTAGCTCATCGCGGGGTGTGAATTCACCCCTCCACTTT. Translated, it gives CASSSSRGVNSPLHF.

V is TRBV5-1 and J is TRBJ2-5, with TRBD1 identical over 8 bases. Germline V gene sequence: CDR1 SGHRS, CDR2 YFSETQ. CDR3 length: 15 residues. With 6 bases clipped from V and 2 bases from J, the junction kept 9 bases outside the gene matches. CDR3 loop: CASTLTGGRQETQYF. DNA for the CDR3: TGCGCCAGCACCCTAACAGGGGGAAGACAAGAGACCCAGTACTTC.

The CDR3 here is CASSLGQASEAFF. The CDR3 DNA is TGTGCCAGCAGCTTAGGGCAGGCCAGTGAAGCTTTCTTT. The chain couples TRBV7-2 to TRBJ1-1; D call uncertain. Trimming took 1 base from V and 7 from J, leaving 10 bases between them. The CDR3 covers 13 residues. Germline V gene lookup returns CDR1 SGHTA and CDR2 FQGNSA.

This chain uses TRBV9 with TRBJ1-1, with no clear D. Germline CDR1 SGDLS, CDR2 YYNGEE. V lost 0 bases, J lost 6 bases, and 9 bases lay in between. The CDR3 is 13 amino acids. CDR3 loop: CASSVEVGAEAFF. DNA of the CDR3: TGTGCCAGCAGCGTAGAGGTAGGAGCTGAAGCTTTCTTT.

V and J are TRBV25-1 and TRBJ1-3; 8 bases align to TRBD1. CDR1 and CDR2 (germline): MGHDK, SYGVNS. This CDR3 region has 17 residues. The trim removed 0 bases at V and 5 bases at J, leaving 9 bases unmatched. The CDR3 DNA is TGTGCCAGCAGTGAATACAGGGGGCTAGAGTCTAGAAACACCATATATTTT. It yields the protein CASSEYRGLESRNTIYF.

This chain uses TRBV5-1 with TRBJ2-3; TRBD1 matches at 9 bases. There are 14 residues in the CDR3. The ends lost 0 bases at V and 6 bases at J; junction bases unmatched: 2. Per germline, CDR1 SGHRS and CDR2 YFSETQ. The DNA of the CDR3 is TGCGCCAGCAGCTTGGGGGACAGGGTGGATACGCAGTATTTT. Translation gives CASSLGDRVDTQYF.